This is a list of T cell receptor beta chains from one sample in a study of T cells in Graves' hyperthyroidism and ophthalmopathy. TCRdb re-analysed the multiplex PCR reads in MiXCR, keeping a single row per CDR3 protein. There are hundreds of thousands of distinct CDR3 sequences in the sample; just under 20% occur only once, and about 45% lies in the top ten. Specimen: blood. These receptors were collected from a man in his forties with Graves' ophthalmopathy. CDR3s include the opening cysteine and the closing phenylalanine or tryptophan. The D gene is left open where the match is weak. A row's size may be missing; if present it is once, few, many or a size class.

>TRBV12-3/TRBV12-4|.|.|TRBJ2-3
TGTGCCAGCAGTTTGACACGAACGCAGTATTTT
CASSLTRTQYF
>TRBV11-2|few|.|TRBJ2-7
TGTGCCAGCAGCCCGCGACGACAGGCCACAAGCTCCTACGAGCAGTACTTC
CASSPRRQATSSYEQYF
>TRBV5-5|few|TRBD1|TRBJ1-4
TGTGCCAGCAGCTCACCGGGACAGGGGTATGAAAAACTGTTTTTT
CASSSPGQGYEKLFF
>TRBV16|.|.|TRBJ2-7
TGTGCCATCCCGAGAGGTGGCGAGCAGTACTTC
CAIPRGGEQYF
>TRBV4-3|.|TRBD2|TRBJ2-3
TGCGCCAGCAGCCGTTCGGGAGCGGGGGAAAGAGATACGCAGTATTTT
CASSRSGAGERDTQYF
>TRBV9|.|TRBD1|TRBJ2-3
TGTGCCAGCAGCACGGGACAGGCCTCCTCTAGCACAGATACGCAGTATTTT
CASSTGQASSSTDTQYF
>TRBV6-1|few|.|TRBJ1-4
TGTGCCAGCACCGGAGAGTCAACTAATGAAAAACTGTTTTTT
CASTGESTNEKLFF
>TRBV6-5|few|TRBD1|TRBJ2-5
TGTGCCAGCAGTTACGAGTTTGGGACAGGGGGAGAGACCCAGTACTTC
CASSYEFGTGGETQYF
>TRBV13|many|.|TRBJ2-5
TGTGCCAGCAGGCCGACTAGTAGCGTGACCCAGTACTTC
CASRPTSSVTQYF
>TRBV18|few|.|TRBJ1-1
TGTGCCAGCTCACCACCGGAAAGGAACCTCCTTGAAGCTTTCTTT
CASSPPERNLLEAFF
>TRBV29-1|.|.|TRBJ1-2
TGCAGCGTTCCGCGGGGAGGGGTACGTGGCTACACCTTC
CSVPRGGVRGYTF
>TRBV12-3/TRBV12-4|few|.|TRBJ1-1
TGTGCCAGCAGCACAACAGGGTGGAACACTGAAGCTTTCTTT
CASSTTGWNTEAFF
>TRBV20-1|many|.|TRBJ1-2
TGCAGTGCTAGAGCCGCTTTGATTCAATGGGATGGCTACACCTTC
CSARAALIQWDGYTF
>TRBV5-1|few|.|TRBJ1-5
TGCGCCAGCAGCTTGGAAGGCTTTCGCAATCAGCCCCAGCATTTT
CASSLEGFRNQPQHF
>TRBV6-4|.|TRBD2|TRBJ2-3
TGTGCCAGCAGTGACACGGCTAGCGGTAGCACAGATACGCAGTATTTT
CASSDTASGSTDTQYF
>TRBV7-9|few|TRBD1|TRBJ2-2
TGTGCCAGCAGCACGCGGACAGGGTCAGTCGCCGGGGAGCTGTTTTTT
CASSTRTGSVAGELFF
>TRBV20-1|.|.|TRBJ1-2
TGCAGTGCTAGACAGGATTGGGAGCGCTACACCTTC
CSARQDWERYTF
>TRBV6-5|few|.|TRBJ2-1
TGTGCCAGCAGTTACCGGCTCCCGGTGAGCGAGCAGTTCTTC
CASSYRLPVSEQFF
>TRBV5-1|.|TRBD2|TRBJ2-2
TGCGCCAGCAGCCCCTGGACTAGCGGGGGGCCGAAGGTGGGCACCGGGGAGCTGTTTTTT
CASSPWTSGGPKVGTGELFF
>TRBV19|few|TRBD1|TRBJ1-4
TGTGCCAGTAGTCCTACAGGGGGCCGCGAAAAACTGTTTTTT
CASSPTGGREKLFF
>TRBV3-1|few|.|TRBJ2-5
TGTGCCAGCAGCCAAGCGAGAGGGGGGCGGGAGACCCAGTACTTC
CASSQARGGRETQYF
>TRBV2|few|.|TRBJ2-2
TGTGCCAGCAGAGGGGACGGCGCCGGGGAGCTGTTTTTT
CASRGDGAGELFF
>TRBV19|.|TRBD2|TRBJ2-7
TGTGCCAGTAGTATGGGACTAGGAAACGACGAGCAGTACTTC
CASSMGLGNDEQYF
>TRBV12-3/TRBV12-4|many|.|TRBJ1-2
TGTGCCAGCAGTCCATTAACGGGGGCAGGGTCGGGATTTGGCTACACCTTC
CASSPLTGAGSGFGYTF
>TRBV4-2|.|TRBD2|TRBJ2-7
TGTGCCAGCAGCCACTCTCTAGCGGGGGCTACCTACGAGCAGTACTTC
CASSHSLAGATYEQYF
>TRBV19|few|.|TRBJ2-7
TGTGCCAGTAGTATAGGTACGGTTAGGGGATCCTACGAGCAGTACTTC
CASSIGTVRGSYEQYF
>TRBV6-2/TRBV6-3|many|.|TRBJ2-7
TGTGCCAGCAGCACCCCGTGGGGCTACGAGCAGTACTTC
CASSTPWGYEQYF
>TRBV6-2/TRBV6-3|many|.|TRBJ1-5
TGTGCCAGCAGCCGGCCAACGTTTGGCACCTATCAGCCCCAGCATTTT
CASSRPTFGTYQPQHF
>TRBV3-1|many|.|TRBJ1-1
TGTGCCAGCAGCCAAGATAGCCACTTCGGCACTGAAGCTTTCTTT
CASSQDSHFGTEAFF
>TRBV13|few|TRBD1|TRBJ2-2
TGTGCCAGCAGCCCGACAGGGGTCGGTACCGGGGAGCTGTTTTTT
CASSPTGVGTGELFF
>TRBV30|.|.|TRBJ2-3
TGTGCCTGGAGTCCGGTCGGGAGCACAGATACGCAGTATTTT
CAWSPVGSTDTQYF
>TRBV14|few|.|TRBJ1-6
TGTGCCAGCAGCCAGATCGGTGGTTCACCCCTCCACTTT
CASSQIGGSPLHF
>TRBV28|.|.|TRBJ2-7
TGTGCCAGCAGTTTACTTTCGCAGGGTCCCAACGAGCAGTACTTC
CASSLLSQGPNEQYF
>TRBV7-3|.|.|TRBJ1-2
TGTGCCAGCAGCCCCGAAGGGGCCCCTGGCTACACCTTC
CASSPEGAPGYTF
>TRBV6-1|.|.|TRBJ2-3
TGTGCCAGCAGTGAAGGCCAGAACTCCGCAGATACGCAGTATTTT
CASSEGQNSADTQYF
>TRBV20-1|.|.|TRBJ1-1
TGCAGTGCCACTCGAGGGGCGGGGAACACTGAAGCTTTCTTT
CSATRGAGNTEAFF
>TRBV20-1|many|.|TRBJ2-1
TGCAGTGCTAGTGGGGAGGCCGATTACAATGAGCAGTTCTTC
CSASGEADYNEQFF
>TRBV20-1|few|TRBD2|TRBJ2-5
TGCAGTGCTAGACCACTAGCGGGGGACAAAGAGACCCAGTACTTC
CSARPLAGDKETQYF
>TRBV7-8|few|.|TRBJ2-3
TGTGCCAGCAGTGCGAAGGAGAGTAACACAGATACGCAGTATTTT
CASSAKESNTDTQYF
>TRBV28|.|TRBD1|TRBJ1-5
TGTGCCAGCAGTCCTGGGACAGGGAGGGCTTATAGCAATCAGCCCCAGCATTTT
CASSPGTGRAYSNQPQHF
>TRBV12-3/TRBV12-4|many|.|TRBJ1-2
TGTGCCAGCAGTTTACCCCTCCCCGGAGCCTATGGCTACACCTTC
CASSLPLPGAYGYTF
>TRBV19|.|.|TRBJ1-1
TGTGCCAGTAGTCCGGACCGACCCGGCATCGTGAGCACTGAAGCTTTCTTT
CASSPDRPGIVSTEAFF
>TRBV20-1|few|TRBD2|TRBJ2-1
TGCAGTGCTAGGGGCCTAGCGGACTCCTACAATGAGCAGTTCTTC
CSARGLADSYNEQFF
>TRBV4-1|few|.|TRBJ1-1
TGCGCCAGCAGCCAAGGGGGAAGTGTCACTGAAGCTTTCTTT
CASSQGGSVTEAFF
>TRBV6-5|.|TRBD1|TRBJ1-4
TGTGCCAGCAGTTACTTAGACGAGGGGACAGGCAATGAAAAACTGTTTTTT
CASSYLDEGTGNEKLFF
>TRBV4-3|.|TRBD2|TRBJ2-3
TGCGCCAGCAGCCAAACGGGGACTAGCGGGTACAGCACAGATACGCAGTATTTT
CASSQTGTSGYSTDTQYF
>TRBV20-1|once|.|TRBJ1-2
TGCAGTGCTAGAGGAGTAGGTCAGGACTATGGCTACACCTTC
CSARGVGQDYGYTF
>TRBV5-6|few|.|TRBJ1-5
TGTGCCAGCAGCTCGTCGCTTAGCAATCAGCCCCAGCATTTT
CASSSSLSNQPQHF
>TRBV4-2|.|TRBD2|TRBJ2-1
TGTGCCAGCAGCCAAGTCAGGGCGGGAGAGGGTGAGCAGTTCTTC
CASSQVRAGEGEQFF
>TRBV27|few|.|TRBJ2-7
TGTGCCAGCAGTTCCTTAACGGGCGAGCAGTACTTC
CASSSLTGEQYF
>TRBV5-1|.|.|TRBJ1-1
TGCGCCAGCTTGGAGGCAGGGCGGCCTGAAGCTTTCTTT
CASLEAGRPEAFF
>TRBV7-9|.|.|TRBJ1-1
TGTGCCAGCAGCTTAGGGCTGGGACAACGAGCTTTCTTT
CASSLGLGQRAFF
>TRBV7-9|.|.|TRBJ1-5
TGTGCCAGCAGCTTAGGAGGAGGGGGGCAGGAGAATCAGCCCCAGCATTTT
CASSLGGGGQENQPQHF